The 30 T cell receptor beta chains presented below share a single source sample, sequenced in a study of metastatic and nonmetastatic thyroid tumors. Using MiXCR, TCRdb reanalyzed the PCR reads. This sample has just over 70,000 clones; more than 15% occur once, and the top ten carry 9.5% to 15%. No patient had received any treatment before thyroid surgery. The sequenced material came from blood. These receptors all come from a female donor with papillary thyroid cancer or a benign thyroid nodule (not recorded which). Some clones in this sample may be carry-over from other donors' samples.

This clone was seen a few times. The chain is built from TRBV12-3 or TRBV12-4 and TRBJ2-5; either TRBD1 or TRBD2 may fit D (5 bases each). V was cut by 5 bases and J by 7 bases, with 17 bases left in between. The CDR3 runs to 14 residues. DNA of the CDR3: TGTGCCAGCAGTCCCGGGACCACCACGGGGACCCAGTACTTC. Protein sequence: CASSPGTTTGTQYF.

In this sample, this clone turned up once. The genes are TRBV3-1 and TRBJ2-7; unclear D gene. Germline CDR1 LGHDT, CDR2 YNNKEL (reference sequence). Between the trimmed V and J ends, which lost 4 bases and 7 bases, there was a span of 8 bases. This CDR3 has 11 amino acids. The CDR3 reads CASSRGREQYF. In DNA form, the CDR3 reads TGTGCCAGCAGCCGGGGTCGGGAGCAGTACTTC.

Many counts were recorded for this clone. The rearrangement uses TRBV30 and TRBJ1-6; a possible D gene is TRBD1 (5 bases). This CDR3 is 13 amino acids long. The V gene lost 0 bases and the J gene lost 7 bases, with 7 bases spanning the gap. CDR1 and CDR2 (germline): GTSNPN, SVGIG (reference sequence). The CDR3 DNA reads as TGTGCCTGGAGTGTACAGGTGAATTCACCCCTCCACTTT. Protein sequence: CAWSVQVNSPLHF.

Many counts were recorded for this clone. The chain couples TRBV24-1 to TRBJ1-2, with TRBD1 matching 8 bases. Per the germline V gene, CDR1 is KGHDR and CDR2 is SFDVKD. The CDR3 loop spans 17 amino acids. J gave up 0 bases and V 2 bases, and 7 bases lay outside the gene matches. The CDR3 loop reads CATSDSPGTGANYGYTF. The DNA of the CDR3 is TGTGCCACCAGTGATTCCCCTGGGACAGGCGCTAACTATGGCTACACCTTC.

This clone was detected ten times or more. The chain uses TRBV7-9 and TRBJ2-5, with D possibly TRBD2 on 5 matching bases. The germline V and J ends were trimmed by 4 bases and 5 bases, with 14 bases remaining between them. CDR3 length: 14 amino acids. Germline CDR1 is SEHNR and CDR2 is FQNEAQ (reference sequence). The CDR3 loop is CASSSLWRSETQYF. The CDR3 DNA follows: TGTGCCAGCAGCTCCCTATGGAGGTCGGAGACCCAGTACTTC.

This clone was observed once. This chain links TRBV4-1 with TRBJ2-7; maybe TRBD1 (6 bases). Trimming took off 0 bases at V and 1 base at J, with 10 bases between the two ends. The CDR3 is 15 residues long. Germline V gene lookup returns CDR1 MGHRA and CDR2 YSYEKL. CDR3 bases: TGCGCCAGCAGCCAAGATCGGGACACTTCCTACGAGCAGTACTTC. This sequence encodes CASSQDRDTSYEQYF.

This clone was seen many times. The J gene is TRBJ2-2, the V gene TRBV7-4; 7 nucleotides line up with TRBD1. The CDR3 has 19 residues. Germline lookup yields CDR1 SGHVT and CDR2 SQSDAQ. V shed 1 base and J 6 bases; nucleotides not matched to a gene: 17. In DNA form, the CDR3 reads TGTGCCAGCAGCTTAGGTTCCCCCCCGACAGGGTTTTGGTCCGGGGAGCTGTTTTTT. Residues: CASSLGSPPTGFWSGELFF.

This clone was picked up many times. This chain joins TRBV19 and TRBJ1-2, with TRBD1 matching 8 bases. CDR3 length equals 13 residues. Germline V gene sequence: CDR1 LNHDA, CDR2 SQIVND (reference sequence). V was clipped by 8 bases and J by 3 bases; unmatched bases: 5. The CDR3 sequence is CASGGQGHYGYTF. The CDR3 DNA is TGTGCCAGTGGCGGACAGGGTCACTATGGCTACACCTTC. The full variable domain, completed using reference TRBV19 and TRBJ1-2, is DGGITQSPKYLFRKEGQNVTLSCEQNLNHDAMYWYRQDPGQGLRLIYYSQIVNDFQKGDIAEGYSVSREKKESFPLTVTSAQKNPTAFYLCASGGQGHYGYTFGSGTRLTVV.

This clone was counted only a few times. J is TRBJ2-3 and V is TRBV24-1; D gene unclear. This CDR3 has 15 residues. V was pared by 0 bases and J by 8 bases, with 14 bases between. Germline CDR1 is KGHDR and CDR2 is SFDVKD. This chain's CDR3 is CATSDLGGTATTQYF. DNA of the CDR3: TGTGCCACCAGTGATTTGGGCGGCACAGCCACTACGCAGTATTTT.

This clone was detected many times. The chain couples TRBV9 to TRBJ2-3; tentative D call: TRBD2 (6 bases). This CDR3 region has 15 residues. The V end was cut by 1 base, the J end by 6 bases, with 15 bases between. Germline CDR1 SGDLS, CDR2 YYNGEE. The CDR3 region has the DNA TGTGCCAGCAGCGTAATGACGGGAGAAGCTGATACGCAGTATTTT. This sequence encodes CASSVMTGEADTQYF.

The sample holds many counts of this clone. The chain joins TRBV10-1 to TRBJ1-4; D might be TRBD1 (5 bases). The length of the CDR3 is 15 residues. Germline V gene lookup returns CDR1 WNHNN and CDR2 SYGVQD (reference sequence). With 8 bases removed from V and 0 bases from J, the gap between germline ends came to 13 bases. The CDR3 coding sequence is TGCGCCAGCGGAACGGGGGACGCAACTAATGAAAAACTGTTTTTT. Its translation: CASGTGDATNEKLFF.

In this sample, this clone turned up many times. The chain uses TRBV6-1 and TRBJ2-3; 8 bases fit TRBD2. This CDR3 is built from 15 residues. Looked up from germline, CDR1 is MNHNS and CDR2 is SASEGT. The trim removed 6 bases at V and 1 base at J, leaving 6 bases unmatched. This CDR3 is CASRKGLEGTDTQYF. The CDR3 DNA sequence: TGTGCCAGCAGAAAGGGACTAGAGGGCACAGATACGCAGTATTTT.

In its sample, this clone was seen many times. The rearrangement joins TRBV7-2 to TRBJ1-6, with D possibly being TRBD1 (6 bases). CDR3 size: 16 residues. Per the germline V gene, CDR1 is SGHTA and CDR2 is FQGNSA. Trimming pared 0 bases from V and 9 bases from J, leaving 15 bases between. The CDR3 DNA follows: TGTGCCAGCAGCTTAGCTCCCACAGGGAGGCGTTCACCCCTCCACTTT. This gives the protein CASSLAPTGRRSPLHF.

This clone was picked up a small number of times. The chain is built from TRBV7-8 and TRBJ1-6; no clear D. Between the trimmed V and J ends, which lost 1 base and 8 bases, there was a span of 9 bases. The CDR3 has 14 amino acids. Per germline, CDR1 SGHVS and CDR2 FQNEAQ. The CDR3 nucleotides are TGTGCCAGCAGCTTAGGCGAGAACCATTCACCCCTCCACTTT. It is translated as CASSLGENHSPLHF.

This clone was observed at least ten times. This chain joins TRBV9 and TRBJ2-1, with 10 bases lining up with TRBD2. CDR3 length: 14 residues. Germline V gives CDR1 SGDLS, CDR2 YYNGEE. J gave up 5 bases and V 5 bases, and 4 bases lay outside the gene matches. CDR3 bases: TGTGCCAGCAGAGGACTAGCGGAAAACAATGAGCAGTTCTTC. Translating gives CASRGLAENNEQFF.

This clone is medium-sized (0.01 to 0.1%) by share. This chain links TRBV30 with TRBJ1-3; D remains unclear. V was cut by 5 bases and J by 4 bases, with 3 bases left in between. Germline loops: CDR1 GTSNPN, CDR2 SVGIG (reference sequence). The CDR3 runs 10 residues. CDR3 in DNA: TGTGCCTGGGGGGGAAACACCATATATTTT. Amino acids: CAWGGNTIYF.

This clone was detected ten times or more. The V and J genes are TRBV9 and TRBJ2-5; 10 bases are shared with TRBD2. The CDR3 consists of 15 residues. Germline lookup yields CDR1 SGDLS and CDR2 YYNGEE. J lost 1 base, V lost 3 bases, and 3 bases had no gene match. CDR3 residues: CASSATSGAQETQYF. CDR3 coding DNA: TGTGCCAGCAGCGCAACTAGCGGGGCCCAAGAGACCCAGTACTTC.

V is TRBV12-3 or TRBV12-4 and J is TRBJ2-7; D gene ambiguous. The V gene lost 4 bases and the J gene lost 2 bases, with 6 bases spanning the gap. CDR3 length: 12 amino acids. The chain's CDR3 is CASSSQPYEQYF. Written as DNA, the CDR3 is TGTGCCAGCAGTTCCCAGCCCTACGAGCAGTACTTC.

The sample holds many counts of this clone. This CDR3 reads CASLSGLHSGWRTEAFF. CDR3 sequence (DNA): TGTGCCAGTTTATCGGGCTTGCACTCCGGTTGGAGGACTGAAGCTTTCTTT. The rearrangement links TRBV19 to TRBJ1-1; D unresolved. The CDR3 contains 17 residues. Germline V CDR1 and CDR2: LNHDA, SQIVND (reference sequence). V was shortened by 8 bases and J by 5 bases, with 27 bases between the two germline ends. The variable domain in full, completed from reference TRBV19 and TRBJ1-1, reads DGGITQSPKYLFRKEGQNVTLSCEQNLNHDAMYWYRQDPGQGLRLIYYSQIVNDFQKGDIAEGYSVSREKKESFPLTVTSAQKNPTAFYLCASLSGLHSGWRTEAFFGQGTRLTVV.

This clone was detected only a few times. This chain uses TRBV6-2 or TRBV6-3 with TRBJ2-2; TRBD1 agrees at 10 bases. V lost 2 bases to trimming and J lost 5 bases; unmatched junction nucleotides: 5. The CDR3 totals 16 residues. CDR1 and CDR2 (germline): MNHEY, SVGEGT. CDR3 region: CASSYPRTGGTGELFF. CDR3 nucleotide sequence: TGTGCCAGCAGTTACCCTCGGACAGGGGGAACCGGGGAGCTGTTTTTT.

This clone was found many times. J is TRBJ2-7 and V is TRBV3-1; 12 bases are shared with TRBD2. The CDR3 runs to 16 residues. The V segment lost 7 bases and the J segment 0 bases; nucleotides outside the gene matches: 7. The germline gives CDR1 LGHDT, CDR2 YNNKEL (reference sequence). As DNA, the CDR3 is TGTGCCAGCACCTGGACTAGCGGGACGAGCTCCTACGAGCAGTACTTC. Translated, it gives CASTWTSGTSSYEQYF.

There are many counts of this clone. The genes are TRBV6-1 and TRBJ2-3; 9 bases agree with TRBD2. The germline V gene has CDR1 MNHNS and CDR2 SASEGT. The CDR3 totals 15 residues. J gave up 0 bases and V 7 bases, and 5 bases lay outside the gene matches. In nucleotides, the CDR3 is TGTGCCAGCACAGCGGGGGGTGCTAGCACAGATACGCAGTATTTT. This encodes CASTAGGASTDTQYF.

J is TRBJ2-7 and V is TRBV6-2 or TRBV6-3, with TRBD2 identical over 10 bases. In germline, CDR1 is MNHEY, CDR2 SVGEGT. The V and J ends lost 2 bases and 2 bases, in that order; junction bases with no gene match: 0. The CDR3 is made up of 14 amino acids. The CDR3 loop is CASSYGTSAYEQYF. The DNA for the CDR3 is TGTGCCAGCAGTTACGGGACTAGCGCCTACGAGCAGTACTTC.

This clone was seen repeatedly, ten times or more. This chain uses TRBV12-3 or TRBV12-4 with TRBJ2-3; 8 nucleotides match TRBD2. Trimming removed 5 bases from V and 1 base from J; junction bases left unmatched: 11. This CDR3 comprises 17 residues. The CDR3 is CASSQSIAGTGTDTQYF. In DNA form, the CDR3 reads TGTGCCAGCAGTCAATCTATAGCGGGAACTGGCACAGATACGCAGTATTTT.

This clone occurred many times. The rearrangement uses TRBV7-8 and TRBJ2-1; 13 bases align to TRBD2. Per the germline V gene, CDR1 is SGHVS and CDR2 is FQNEAQ. V lost 5 bases and J lost 0; bases outside the gene matches: 4. CDR3 length equals 17 residues. CDR3 bases: TGTGCCAGCAGCAGACTAGCGGGAGGAGTCTCCTACAATGAGCAGTTCTTC. It encodes CASSRLAGGVSYNEQFF. The whole variable domain, filled in from reference TRBV7-8 and TRBJ2-1, reads GAGVSQSPRYKVAKRGQDVALRCDPISGHVSLFWYQQALGQGPEFLTYFQNEAQLDKSGLPSDRFFAERPEGSVSTLKIQRTQQEDSAVYLCASSRLAGGVSYNEQFFGPGTRLTVL.

This clone has a count of ten or more. The gene calls are TRBV27 and TRBJ1-2, with TRBD1 matching over 9 bases. CDR1 is MNHEY and CDR2 is SMNVEV in the germline V gene (reference sequence). V shed 8 bases and J 8 bases; nucleotides not matched to a gene: 9. This CDR3 comprises 13 residues. CDR3 in DNA: TGTGCCAGCTCCCCGGGACAGGGCCGCGGCTACACCTTC. Translated: CASSPGQGRGYTF.

The chain couples TRBV6-5 to TRBJ1-3; D is undetermined. Trimming removed 0 bases from V and 0 bases from J, with 9 bases in between. Per the germline V gene, CDR1 is MNHEY and CDR2 is SVGAGI. This CDR3 comprises 16 residues. CDR3 loop: CASSYSSPTSGNTIYF. CDR3 bases: TGTGCCAGCAGTTACTCGTCTCCGACCTCTGGAAACACCATATATTTT.

This clone was counted many times. V is TRBV9 and J is TRBJ2-7; 8 bases are shared with TRBD2. Germline V gene lookup returns CDR1 SGDLS and CDR2 YYNGEE. The V gene end was trimmed by 3 bases and the J gene end by 0 bases; junction bases not matched to a gene: 5. The CDR3 consists of 15 residues. The chain's CDR3 is CASSAASGFSYEQYF. The DNA of the CDR3 is TGTGCCAGCAGCGCGGCTAGCGGGTTCTCCTACGAGCAGTACTTC.

This clone occurred many times. The rearrangement joins TRBV12-5 to TRBJ1-5; D remains ambiguous. The CDR3 is 13 residues long. Germline V lookup: CDR1 LGHNT, CDR2 FRNRAP. Trimming pared 0 bases from V and 4 bases from J, leaving 4 bases between. The CDR3: CASGLVVNQPQHF. For the CDR3, the DNA is TGTGCTAGTGGTTTGGTCGTTAATCAGCCCCAGCATTTT.

This clone was recorded once. Sequence at one end of the junction differs from germline and may be a read error. This chain links TRBV28 with TRBJ1-1; a weak D match, TRBD1 (6 bases). Germline assignment: CDR1 MDHEN and CDR2 SYDVKM. CDR3 length: 14 residues. This CDR3 is CAGSPPYQTGEAFF. As DNA, the CDR3 is TGTGCCGGCAGTCCCCCGTACCAAACAGGGGAAGCTTTCTTT.